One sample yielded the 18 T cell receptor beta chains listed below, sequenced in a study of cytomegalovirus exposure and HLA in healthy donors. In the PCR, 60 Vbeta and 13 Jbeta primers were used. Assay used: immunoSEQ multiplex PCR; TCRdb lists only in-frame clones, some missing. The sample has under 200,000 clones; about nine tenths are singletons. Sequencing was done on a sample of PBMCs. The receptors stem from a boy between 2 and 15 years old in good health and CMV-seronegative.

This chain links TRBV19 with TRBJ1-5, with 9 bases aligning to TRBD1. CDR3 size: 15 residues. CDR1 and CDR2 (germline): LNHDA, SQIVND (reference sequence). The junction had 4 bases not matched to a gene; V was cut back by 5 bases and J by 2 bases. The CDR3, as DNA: TGTGCCAGTAGTTCGGACAGGGGAGGCAATCAGCCCCAGCATTTT. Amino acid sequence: CASSSDRGGNQPQHF.

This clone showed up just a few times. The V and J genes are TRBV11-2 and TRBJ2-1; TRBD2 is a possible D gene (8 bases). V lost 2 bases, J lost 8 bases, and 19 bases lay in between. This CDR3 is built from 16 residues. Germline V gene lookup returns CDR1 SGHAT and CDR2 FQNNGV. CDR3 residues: CASSLRAREGAHEQFF. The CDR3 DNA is TGTGCCAGCAGCTTACGGGCCCGGGAGGGGGCTCATGAGCAGTTCTTC.

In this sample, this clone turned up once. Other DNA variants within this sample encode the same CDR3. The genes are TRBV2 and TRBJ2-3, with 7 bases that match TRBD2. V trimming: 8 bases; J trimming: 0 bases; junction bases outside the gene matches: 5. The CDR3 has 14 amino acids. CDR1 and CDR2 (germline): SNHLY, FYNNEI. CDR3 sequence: CASSPAGSTDTQYF. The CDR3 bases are TGTGCCAGCTCTCCAGCGGGGAGCACAGATACGCAGTATTTT.

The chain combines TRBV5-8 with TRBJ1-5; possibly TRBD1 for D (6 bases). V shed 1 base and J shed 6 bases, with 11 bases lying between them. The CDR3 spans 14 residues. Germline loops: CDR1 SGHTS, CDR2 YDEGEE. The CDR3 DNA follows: TGTGCCAGCAGCTTGAGCTTGGGGGCTCAGCCCCAGCATTTT. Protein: CASSLSLGAQPQHF.

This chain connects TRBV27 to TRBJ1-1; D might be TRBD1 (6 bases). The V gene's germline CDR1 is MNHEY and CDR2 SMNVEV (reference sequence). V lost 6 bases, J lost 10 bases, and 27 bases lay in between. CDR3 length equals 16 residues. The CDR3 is CASRPQGIQQTARAFF. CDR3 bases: TGTGCCAGCAGGCCACAGGGAATCCAACAAACTGCGCGAGCTTTCTTT.

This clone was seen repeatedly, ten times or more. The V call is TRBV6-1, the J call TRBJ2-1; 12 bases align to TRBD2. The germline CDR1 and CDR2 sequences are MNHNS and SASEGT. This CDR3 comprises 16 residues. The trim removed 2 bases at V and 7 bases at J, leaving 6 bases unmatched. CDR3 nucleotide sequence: TGTGCCAGCAGTGAATCCGGACTAGCGGGACAAAATGAGCAGTTCTTC. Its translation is CASSESGLAGQNEQFF.

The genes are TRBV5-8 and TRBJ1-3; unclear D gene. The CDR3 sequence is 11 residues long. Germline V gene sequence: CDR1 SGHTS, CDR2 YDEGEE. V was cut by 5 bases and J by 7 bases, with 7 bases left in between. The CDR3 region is CASRAVNTIYF. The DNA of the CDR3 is TGTGCCAGCAGGGCAGTGAACACCATATATTTT.

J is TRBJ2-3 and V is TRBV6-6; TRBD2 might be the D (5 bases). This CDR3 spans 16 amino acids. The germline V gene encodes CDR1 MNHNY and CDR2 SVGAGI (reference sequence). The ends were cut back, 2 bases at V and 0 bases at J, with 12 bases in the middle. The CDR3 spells CASSYEGFTSTDTQYF. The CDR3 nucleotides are TGTGCCAGCAGTTACGAGGGTTTCACTAGCACAGATACGCAGTATTTT.

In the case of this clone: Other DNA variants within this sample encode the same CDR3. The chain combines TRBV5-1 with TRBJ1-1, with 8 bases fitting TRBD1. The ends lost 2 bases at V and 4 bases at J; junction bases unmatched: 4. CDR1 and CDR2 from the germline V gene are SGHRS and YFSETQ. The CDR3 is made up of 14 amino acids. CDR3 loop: CASSLDRGGTEAFF. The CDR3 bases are TGCGCCAGCAGCTTAGACAGGGGTGGCACTGAAGCTTTCTTT.

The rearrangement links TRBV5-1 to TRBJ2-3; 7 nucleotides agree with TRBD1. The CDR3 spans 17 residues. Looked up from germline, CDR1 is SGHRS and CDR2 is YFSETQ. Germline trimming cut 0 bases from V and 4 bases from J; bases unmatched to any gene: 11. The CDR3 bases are TGCGCCAGCAGCTTGGAGGGGCAGGGGGTTATAGCAGATACGCAGTATTTT. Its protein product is CASSLEGQGVIADTQYF.

This chain's CDR3 is CASSVGGGGYEQYF. The CDR3 DNA follows: TGTGCCAGCAGCGTAGGCGGAGGGGGCTACGAGCAGTACTTC. The rearrangement joins TRBV9 to TRBJ2-5; D may match TRBD1 or TRBD2 (6 bases each). The J call is uncertain, as TRBJ2-7 better fits the DNA end. There are 14 residues in the CDR3. The germline V gene encodes CDR1 SGDLS and CDR2 YYNGEE.

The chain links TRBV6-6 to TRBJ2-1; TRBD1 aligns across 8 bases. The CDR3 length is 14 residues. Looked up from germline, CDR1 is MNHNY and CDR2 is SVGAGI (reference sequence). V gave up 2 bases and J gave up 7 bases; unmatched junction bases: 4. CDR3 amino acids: CASSYTQGVNEQFF. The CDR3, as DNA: TGTGCCAGCAGTTACACACAGGGGGTGAATGAGCAGTTCTTC.

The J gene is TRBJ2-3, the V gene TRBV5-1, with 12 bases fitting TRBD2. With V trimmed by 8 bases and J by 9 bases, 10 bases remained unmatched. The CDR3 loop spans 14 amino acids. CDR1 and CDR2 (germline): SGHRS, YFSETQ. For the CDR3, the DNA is TGCGCCAGTAGCGAGACTAGCGGGAGCTTCACGCAGTATTTT. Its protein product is CASSETSGSFTQYF.

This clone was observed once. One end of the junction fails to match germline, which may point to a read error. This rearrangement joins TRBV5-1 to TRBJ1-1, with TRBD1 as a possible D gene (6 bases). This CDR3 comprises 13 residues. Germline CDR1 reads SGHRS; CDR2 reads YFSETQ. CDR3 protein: CAGSLRGATEAFF. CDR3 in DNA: TGCGCCGGCAGCCTGCGGGGGGCCACTGAAGCTTTCTTT.

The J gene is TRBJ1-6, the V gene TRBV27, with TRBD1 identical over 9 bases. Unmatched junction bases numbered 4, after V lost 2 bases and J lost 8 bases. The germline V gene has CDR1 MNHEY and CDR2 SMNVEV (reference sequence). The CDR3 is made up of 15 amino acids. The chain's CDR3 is CASSLRGQGDSPLHF. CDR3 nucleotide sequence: TGTGCCAGCAGTTTAAGGGGACAGGGAGATTCACCCCTCCACTTT.

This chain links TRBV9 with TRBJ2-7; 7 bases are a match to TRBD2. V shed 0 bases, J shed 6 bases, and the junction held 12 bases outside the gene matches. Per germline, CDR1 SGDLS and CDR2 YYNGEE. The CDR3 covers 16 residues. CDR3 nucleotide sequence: TGTGCCAGCAGCGTAGCAGGGCGAAGAGGACTAGGCGAGCAGTACTTC. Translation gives CASSVAGRRGLGEQYF.

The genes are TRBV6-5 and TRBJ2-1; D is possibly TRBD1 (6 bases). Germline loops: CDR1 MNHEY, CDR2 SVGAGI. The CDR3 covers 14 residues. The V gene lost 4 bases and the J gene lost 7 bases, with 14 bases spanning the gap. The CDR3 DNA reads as TGTGCCAGCAGTTTTCTACCGCAGGGGAATGAGCAGTTCTTC. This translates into CASSFLPQGNEQFF.

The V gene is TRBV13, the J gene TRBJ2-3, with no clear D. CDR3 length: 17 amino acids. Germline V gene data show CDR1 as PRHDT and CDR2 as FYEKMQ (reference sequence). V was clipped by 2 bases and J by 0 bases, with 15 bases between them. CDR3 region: CASSLLERPRSTDTQYF. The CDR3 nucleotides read TGTGCCAGCAGCTTACTGGAGAGGCCCCGAAGCACAGATACGCAGTATTTT.